The 9 T cell receptor beta chains below come from one sample, sequenced in a study of blood T cell repertoires in COVID-19 (dated by TCRdb to the early 2020s). To prepare the library, the immunoSEQ multiplex PCR assay was applied. TCRdb carries this immuneACCESS record with in-frame sequences only. Its versions omit some clonotypes, under half of them owing to an unresolved V gene in the studies checked, with the rest unexplained. The sample has 150,000 to 200,000 clones on record, about 86% of them singletons. The ten largest clones represent 7.5% to 10% of the sample. The sample comprised peripheral blood. The receptor set was obtained from a man aged 50-60 years with active or convalescent COVID-19.

This chain uses TRBV18 with TRBJ2-7, with no clear D. Germline CDR1 is KGHSH and CDR2 is LQKENI. V lost 3 bases and J 0 bases, leaving 9 bases between the germline ends. The CDR3 extends over 14 amino acids. This chain's CDR3 is CASSPRPSSYEQYF. The CDR3 DNA sequence: TGTGCCAGCTCACCTAGGCCTAGCTCCTACGAGCAGTACTTC.

V and J are TRBV28 and TRBJ2-3; 10 nucleotides match TRBD1. J gave up 3 bases and V 6 bases, and 9 bases lay outside the gene matches. The V gene's germline CDR1 is MDHEN and CDR2 SYDVKM. The CDR3 loop spans 16 amino acids. The CDR3 reads CASRKDRGRRTDTQYF. CDR3 sequence (DNA): TGTGCCAGCAGGAAAGACAGGGGGCGACGGACAGATACGCAGTATTTT.

The rearrangement uses TRBV28 and TRBJ1-5, with D possibly TRBD1 on 6 matching bases. Germline V gene data show CDR1 as MDHEN and CDR2 as SYDVKM. V lost 5 bases to trimming and J lost 15 bases, with 17 bases between them. The CDR3 loop spans 12 amino acids. The CDR3 coding sequence is TGTGCCAGCAGTATCCCAAACAGGGCGCTGCATTTT. Amino acids: CASSIPNRALHF.

V gene TRBV6-5 combines with J gene TRBJ1-1; 7 bases align to TRBD1. Unmatched junction bases numbered 3, after V lost 6 bases and J lost 5 bases. The CDR3 consists of 12 residues. The germline CDR1 and CDR2 sequences are MNHEY and SVGAGI. The CDR3 here is CASSWTGTEAFF. CDR3 bases: TGTGCCAGCAGCTGGACAGGTACTGAAGCTTTCTTT.

CDR3 nucleotides: TGTGCCAGCAGTGAAAGAGCTCCAAACATTCAGTACTTC. It codes for CASSERAPNIQYF. The gene calls are TRBV6-1 and TRBJ2-4; no clear D gene. Trimming stripped 2 bases from V and 6 bases from J, with 8 bases between. Germline CDR1 reads MNHNS; CDR2 reads SASEGT. This CDR3 is built from 13 residues.

The chain uses TRBV10-3 and TRBJ2-3; D perhaps matches TRBD1 (7 bases). Between the trimmed V and J ends, which lost 5 bases and 5 bases, there was a span of 14 bases. The CDR3 is made up of 14 amino acids. Germline lookup yields CDR1 ENHRY and CDR2 SYGVKD. The CDR3 region is CAISSGGTLDTQYF. CDR3 DNA: TGTGCCATCAGTTCAGGGGGGACATTAGATACGCAGTATTTT.

This chain connects TRBV6-5 to TRBJ1-5; D gene uncertain. This CDR3 has 15 amino acids. The V gene lost 6 bases and the J gene lost 1 base, with 13 bases spanning the gap. Germline V gene data show CDR1 as MNHEY and CDR2 as SVGAGI. CDR3 sequence (DNA): TGTGCCAGCAGCTTGGACGGAGGGAGCAATCAGCCCCAGCATTTT. Amino acids: CASSLDGGSNQPQHF.

The chain uses TRBV24-1 and TRBJ1-2; possibly TRBD1 for D (5 bases). Trimming pared 0 bases from V and 7 bases from J, leaving 8 bases between. Germline CDR1 and CDR2: KGHDR and SFDVKD. The CDR3 length is 13 residues. The CDR3 sequence: CATSDLSGSGYTF. DNA for the CDR3: TGTGCCACCAGTGATTTGTCAGGGTCTGGCTACACCTTC.

This clone was detected only once. The J gene is TRBJ2-7, the V gene TRBV11-2, with 12 bases matching TRBD2. V gave up 0 bases and J gave up 7 bases; unmatched junction bases: 4. The CDR3 spans 15 residues. CDR1 SGHAT and CDR2 FQNNGV come from the germline V gene. In DNA form, the CDR3 reads TGTGCCAGCAGCTTAGACCTACTAGCGGGGGGAGAGCAGTACTTC. Translation gives CASSLDLLAGGEQYF.